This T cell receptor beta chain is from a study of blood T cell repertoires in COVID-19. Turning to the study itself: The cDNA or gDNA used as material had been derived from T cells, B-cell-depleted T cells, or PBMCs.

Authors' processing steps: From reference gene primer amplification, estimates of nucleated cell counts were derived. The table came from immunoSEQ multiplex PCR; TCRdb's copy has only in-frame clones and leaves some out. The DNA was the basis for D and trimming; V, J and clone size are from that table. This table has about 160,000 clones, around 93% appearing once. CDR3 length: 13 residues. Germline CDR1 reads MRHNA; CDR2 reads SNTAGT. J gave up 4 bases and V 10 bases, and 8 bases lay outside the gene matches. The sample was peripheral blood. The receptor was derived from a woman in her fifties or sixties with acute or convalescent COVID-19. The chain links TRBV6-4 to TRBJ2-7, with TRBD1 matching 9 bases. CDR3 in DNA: TGTGCCACACAGGGGGCTTCTATGTACGAGCAGTACTTC. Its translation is CATQGASMYEQYF.